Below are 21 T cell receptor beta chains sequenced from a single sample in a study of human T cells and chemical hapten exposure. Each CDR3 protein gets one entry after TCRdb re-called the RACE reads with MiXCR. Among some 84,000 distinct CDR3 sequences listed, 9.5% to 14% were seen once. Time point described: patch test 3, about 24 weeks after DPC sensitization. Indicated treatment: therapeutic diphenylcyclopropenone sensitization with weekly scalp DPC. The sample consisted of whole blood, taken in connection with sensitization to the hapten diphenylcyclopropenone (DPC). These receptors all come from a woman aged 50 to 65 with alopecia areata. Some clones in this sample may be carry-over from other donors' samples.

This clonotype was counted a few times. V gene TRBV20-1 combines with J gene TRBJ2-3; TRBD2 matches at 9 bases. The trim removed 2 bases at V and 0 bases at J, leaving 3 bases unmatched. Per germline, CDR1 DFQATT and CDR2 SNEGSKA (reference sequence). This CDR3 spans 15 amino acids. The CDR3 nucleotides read TGCAGTGCTAGACCTAGCGGGGTGAGCACAGATACGCAGTATTTT. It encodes CSARPSGVSTDTQYF.

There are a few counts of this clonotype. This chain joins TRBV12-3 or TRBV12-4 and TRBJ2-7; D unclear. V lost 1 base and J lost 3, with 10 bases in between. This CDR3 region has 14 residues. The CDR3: CASSLVGSLYEQYF. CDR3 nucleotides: TGTGCCAGCAGTTTAGTAGGTAGCCTCTACGAGCAGTACTTC.

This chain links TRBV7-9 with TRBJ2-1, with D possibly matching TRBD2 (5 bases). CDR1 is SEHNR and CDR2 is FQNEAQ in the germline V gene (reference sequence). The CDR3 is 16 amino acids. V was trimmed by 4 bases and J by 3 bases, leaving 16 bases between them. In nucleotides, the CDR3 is TGTGCCAGCAGCTGGAAGGTGGGAGCAATCTACAATGAGCAGTTCTTC. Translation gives CASSWKVGAIYNEQFF.

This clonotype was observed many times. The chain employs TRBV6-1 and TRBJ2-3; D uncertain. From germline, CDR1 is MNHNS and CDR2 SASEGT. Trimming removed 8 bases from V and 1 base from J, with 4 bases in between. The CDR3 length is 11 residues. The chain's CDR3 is CASGRTDTQYF. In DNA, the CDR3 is TGTGCCAGCGGACGCACAGATACGCAGTATTTT.

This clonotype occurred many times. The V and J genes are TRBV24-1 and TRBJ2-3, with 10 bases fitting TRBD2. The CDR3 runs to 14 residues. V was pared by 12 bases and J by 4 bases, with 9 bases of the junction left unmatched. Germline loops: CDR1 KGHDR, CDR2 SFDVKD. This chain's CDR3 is CAAASGSGADTQYF. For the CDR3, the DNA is TGTGCCGCGGCTAGCGGGAGCGGTGCAGATACGCAGTATTTT.

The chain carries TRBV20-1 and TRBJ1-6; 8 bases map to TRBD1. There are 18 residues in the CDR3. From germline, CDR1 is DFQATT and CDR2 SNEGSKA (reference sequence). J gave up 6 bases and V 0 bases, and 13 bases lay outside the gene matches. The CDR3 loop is CSARDPGSGQGANSPLHF. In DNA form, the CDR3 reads TGCAGTGCTAGAGATCCAGGGTCCGGACAGGGCGCTAATTCACCCCTCCACTTT.

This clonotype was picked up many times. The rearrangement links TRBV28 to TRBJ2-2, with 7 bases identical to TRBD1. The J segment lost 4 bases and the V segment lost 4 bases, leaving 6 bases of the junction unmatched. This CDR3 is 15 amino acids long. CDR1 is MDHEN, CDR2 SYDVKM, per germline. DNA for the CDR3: TGTGCCAGCAGTTACCGGGACAGCCTCACCGGGGAGCTGTTTTTT. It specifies CASSYRDSLTGELFF.

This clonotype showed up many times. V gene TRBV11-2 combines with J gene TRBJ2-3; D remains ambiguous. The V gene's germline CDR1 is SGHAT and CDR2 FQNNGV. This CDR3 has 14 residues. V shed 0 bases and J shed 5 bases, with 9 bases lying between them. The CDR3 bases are TGTGCCAGCAGCTTAGATTCCCACGGAGATACGCAGTATTTT. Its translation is CASSLDSHGDTQYF.

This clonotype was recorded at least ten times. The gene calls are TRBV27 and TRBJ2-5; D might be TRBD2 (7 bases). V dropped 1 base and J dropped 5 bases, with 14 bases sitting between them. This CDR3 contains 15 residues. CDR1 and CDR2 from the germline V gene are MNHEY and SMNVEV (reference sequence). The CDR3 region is CASSLWGGQGETQYF. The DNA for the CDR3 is TGTGCCAGCAGTTTATGGGGGGGGCAGGGGGAGACCCAGTACTTC.

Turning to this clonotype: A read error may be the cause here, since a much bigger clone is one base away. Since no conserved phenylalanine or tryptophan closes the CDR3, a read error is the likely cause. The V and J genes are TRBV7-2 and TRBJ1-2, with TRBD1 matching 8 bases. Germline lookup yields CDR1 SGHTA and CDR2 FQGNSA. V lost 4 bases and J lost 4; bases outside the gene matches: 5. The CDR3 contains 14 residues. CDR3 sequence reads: CASSSGTGGYGYTL. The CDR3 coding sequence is TGTGCCAGCAGCTCTGGGACAGGAGGCTATGGCTACACCCTC.

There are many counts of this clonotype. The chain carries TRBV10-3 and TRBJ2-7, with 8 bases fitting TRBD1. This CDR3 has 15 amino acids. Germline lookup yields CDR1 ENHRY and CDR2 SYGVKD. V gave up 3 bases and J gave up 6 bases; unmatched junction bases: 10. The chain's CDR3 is CAISDHGQGRSEQYF. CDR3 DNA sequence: TGTGCCATCAGTGACCACGGACAGGGCCGGTCCGAGCAGTACTTC.

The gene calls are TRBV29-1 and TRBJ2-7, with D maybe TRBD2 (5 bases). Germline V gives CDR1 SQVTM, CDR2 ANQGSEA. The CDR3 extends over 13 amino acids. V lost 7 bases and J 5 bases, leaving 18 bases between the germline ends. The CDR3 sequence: CSAVGRANNEQYF. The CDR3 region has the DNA TGCAGCGCCGTAGGGAGAGCAAACAACGAGCAGTACTTC.

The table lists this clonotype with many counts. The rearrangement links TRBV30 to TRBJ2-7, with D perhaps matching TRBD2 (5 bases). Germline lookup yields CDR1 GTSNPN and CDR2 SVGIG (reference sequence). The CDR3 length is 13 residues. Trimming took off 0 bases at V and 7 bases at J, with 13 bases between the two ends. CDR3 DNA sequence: TGTGCCTGGAGTGTAGCCCGACCGGGGGAGCAGTACTTC. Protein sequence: CAWSVARPGEQYF.

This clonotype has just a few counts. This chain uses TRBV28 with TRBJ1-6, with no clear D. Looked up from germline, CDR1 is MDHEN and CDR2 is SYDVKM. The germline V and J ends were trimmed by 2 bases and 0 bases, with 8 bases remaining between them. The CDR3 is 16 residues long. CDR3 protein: CASSLDTSSYNSPLHF. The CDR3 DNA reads TGTGCCAGCAGTTTAGACACAAGCTCCTATAATTCACCCCTCCACTTT.

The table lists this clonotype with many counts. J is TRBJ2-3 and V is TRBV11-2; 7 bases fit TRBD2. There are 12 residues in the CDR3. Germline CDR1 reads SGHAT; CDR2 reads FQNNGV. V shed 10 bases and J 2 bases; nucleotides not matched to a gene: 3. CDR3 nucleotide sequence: TGTGCCACAAGCGGGAACACAGATACGCAGTATTTT. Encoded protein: CATSGNTDTQYF.

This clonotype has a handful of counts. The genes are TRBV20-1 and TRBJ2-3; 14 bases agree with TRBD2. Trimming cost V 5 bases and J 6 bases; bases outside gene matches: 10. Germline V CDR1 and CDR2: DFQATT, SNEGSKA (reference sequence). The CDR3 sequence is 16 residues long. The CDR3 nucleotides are TGCAGTGCTGCCGGGACTAGCGGGAGAGGCGGGGATACGCAGTATTTT. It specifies CSAAGTSGRGGDTQYF.

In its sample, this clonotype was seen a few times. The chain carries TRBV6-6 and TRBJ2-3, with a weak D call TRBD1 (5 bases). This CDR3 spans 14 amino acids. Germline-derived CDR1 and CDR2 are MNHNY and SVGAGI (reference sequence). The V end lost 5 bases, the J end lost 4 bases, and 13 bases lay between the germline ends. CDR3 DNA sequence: TGTGCCAGCAGTAGAACAGGTTTTTCAGATACGCAGTATTTT. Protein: CASSRTGFSDTQYF.

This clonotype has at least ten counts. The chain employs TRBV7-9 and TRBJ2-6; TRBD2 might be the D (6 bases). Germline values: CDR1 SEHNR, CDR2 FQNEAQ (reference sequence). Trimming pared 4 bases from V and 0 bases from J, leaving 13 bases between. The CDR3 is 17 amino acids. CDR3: CASSSGVGPSGANVLTF. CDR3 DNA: TGTGCCAGCAGCTCGGGGGTTGGGCCCTCTGGGGCCAACGTCCTGACTTTC.

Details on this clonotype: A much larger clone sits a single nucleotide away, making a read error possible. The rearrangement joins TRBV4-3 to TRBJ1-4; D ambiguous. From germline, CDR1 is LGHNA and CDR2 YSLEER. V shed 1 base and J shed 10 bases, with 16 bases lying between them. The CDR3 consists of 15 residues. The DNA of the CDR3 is TGCGCCAGCAGCCAAGCCTGGGAAGAAGGCGTAAAACTGTTTTTT. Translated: CASSQAWEEGVKLFF.

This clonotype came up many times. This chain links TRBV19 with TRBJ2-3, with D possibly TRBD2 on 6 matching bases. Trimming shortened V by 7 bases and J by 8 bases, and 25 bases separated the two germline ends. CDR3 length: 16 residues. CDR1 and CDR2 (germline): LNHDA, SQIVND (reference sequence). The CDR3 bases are TGTGCCAGTACCTCCCAGGCGACTAGTACAGACGGTACGCAGTATTTT. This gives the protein CASTSQATSTDGTQYF.

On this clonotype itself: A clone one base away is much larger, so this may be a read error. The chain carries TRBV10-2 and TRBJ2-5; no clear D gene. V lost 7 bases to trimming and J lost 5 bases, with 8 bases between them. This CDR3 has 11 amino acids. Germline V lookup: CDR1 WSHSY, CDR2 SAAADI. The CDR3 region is CASKCRETQYF. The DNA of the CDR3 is TGCGCCAGCAAATGCCGGGAGACCCAGTACTTC.